This T cell receptor beta chain was sequenced in a study of blood T cell repertoires in COVID-19. The table lists this clone with a few counts. This CDR3 region has 17 residues. Germline V gene lookup returns CDR1 MDHEN and CDR2 SYDVKM. Trimming removed 1 base at V and 5 bases at J, with 15 bases between. Donors in Cohort 3 who had recovered were those with two negative PCRs, healthcare professional clearance, or resolution of their symptoms. Generated by immunoSEQ multiplex PCR, the TCRdb table keeps only in-frame clones and is missing some. Here the sample spans more than 300,000 clones, around 90% being singletons.

Material for sequencing was PBMCs or T cells enriched from blood (not recorded which). V is TRBV28 and J is TRBJ1-6; D not certain. The receptor was isolated from a woman between 18 and 29 years old who had recovered from COVID-19. This CDR3 reads CASSLYEASGDNSPLHF. CDR3 DNA sequence: TGTGCCAGCAGTTTATACGAGGCGAGCGGGGATAATTCACCCCTCCACTTT.